This T cell receptor (beta chain) emerged from a study of graft-versus-host responses after intestinal transplantation. Study findings and constraints: The marrow of recipients harbored GvH clones, and ileum or blood showed some of them first. Allografts of one patient group, those with graft-donor T cell macrochimerism, had high graft-versus-host to host-versus-graft clonal ratios.

Assay used: immunoSEQ multiplex PCR; TCRdb lists only in-frame clones, some missing. Among some 140,000 clones listed, nearly 95% were seen once. This clone was detected only once. What it recognizes is unknown. In the same sample, other DNA sequences code for this CDR3. This material consisted of unstimulated CD4+ T cells sorted from spleen or lymph node cells, taken before intestinal transplant. This sequence was found in a human donor who received an intestinal transplant.

Here the CDR3 reads CASSLRGSGVSYNEQFF. DNA for the CDR3: TGTGCCAGCAGCCTGAGGGGTAGCGGAGTCTCCTACAATGAGCAGTTCTTC. The V gene is TRBV7-2, the J gene TRBJ2-1; perhaps TRBD2 as D (6 bases). Germline-derived CDR1 and CDR2 are SGHTA and FQGNSA. V lost 5 bases and J 0 bases, leaving 17 bases between the germline ends. CDR3 length: 17 residues. Supplemented by reference TRBV7-2 and TRBJ2-1, the full variable domain reads GAGVSQSPSNKVTEKGKDVELRCDPISGHTALYWYRQSLGQGLEFLIYFQGNSAPDKSGLPSDRFSAERTGGSVSTLTIQRTQQEDSAVYLCASSLRGSGVSYNEQFFGPGTRLTVL.